The 26 T cell receptor beta chains below all came from one sample that was sequenced in a study of blood T cell repertoires in COVID-19. Method: immunoSEQ multiplex PCR; TCRdb's copy keeps in-frame clones and lacks some. Among roughly 300,000 clones listed, 75% to 95% were seen once. The sequencing sample was made of peripheral blood. Receptor source: a woman in her thirties with COVID-19, enrolled during active disease.

The chain combines TRBV10-2 with TRBJ2-7; a possible D gene is TRBD1 (7 bases). The CDR3 totals 13 residues. V lost 10 bases and J lost 5, with 18 bases in between. Germline V gives CDR1 WSHSY, CDR2 SAAADI. The CDR3 DNA is TGCGCCACCCGATTACAGGGGAGGAACGAGCAGTACTTC. Translated, it gives CATRLQGRNEQYF.

This chain connects TRBV7-6 to TRBJ2-5, with 11 positions matching TRBD2. J was trimmed by 5 bases and V by 3 bases; bases with no gene match: 5. CDR1 SGHVS and CDR2 FNYEAQ come from the germline V gene. The CDR3 extends over 15 amino acids. This CDR3 reads CASSFRLAGQETQYF. The DNA of the CDR3 is TGTGCCAGCAGCTTTCGACTAGCGGGACAGGAGACCCAGTACTTC.

The chain carries TRBV30 and TRBJ2-1; D might be TRBD2 (7 bases). This CDR3 spans 13 amino acids. With 2 bases removed from V and 7 bases from J, the gap between germline ends came to 12 bases. CDR1 and CDR2 (germline): GTSNPN, SVGIG (reference sequence). The CDR3 DNA follows: TGTGCCTGGAGTCTAGGGGGGGGAAATGAGCAGTTCTTC. Amino acids: CAWSLGGGNEQFF.

The CDR3 bases are TGTGCCAGCAGCGCCGGGACTAGCGGGAGAAGAGGTGGGGCCAACGTCCTGACTTTC. This gives the protein CASSAGTSGRRGGANVLTF. V and J are TRBV11-2 and TRBJ2-6; 14 nucleotides align to TRBD2. Germline lookup yields CDR1 SGHAT and CDR2 FQNNGV. This CDR3 is 19 amino acids long. Unmatched junction bases numbered 9, after V lost 5 bases and J lost 3 bases.

The J gene is TRBJ1-5, the V gene TRBV6-6; D ambiguous. V was cut by 6 bases and J by 5 bases, with 14 bases left in between. CDR1 and CDR2 (germline): MNHNY, SVGAGI (reference sequence). CDR3 length equals 14 residues. CDR3 sequence: CASRGSGVDQPQHF. DNA for the CDR3: TGTGCCAGCAGGGGAAGCGGGGTTGATCAGCCCCAGCATTTT.

A few counts support this clone. The chain employs TRBV19 and TRBJ2-1; D might be TRBD2 (6 bases). The CDR3 covers 16 residues. Germline V gene sequence: CDR1 LNHDA, CDR2 SQIVND (reference sequence). V was cut by 2 bases and J by 0 bases, with 11 bases left in between. CDR3 DNA: TGTGCCAGTAGTATATTAACGACTAGCTCCTACAATGAGCAGTTCTTC. Protein sequence: CASSILTTSSYNEQFF. The variable domain in full, completed from reference TRBV19 and TRBJ2-1, reads DGGITQSPKYLFRKEGQNVTLSCEQNLNHDAMYWYRQDPGQGLRLIYYSQIVNDFQKGDIAEGYSVSREKKESFPLTVTSAQKNPTAFYLCASSILTTSSYNEQFFGPGTRLTVL.

V and J are TRBV7-2 and TRBJ2-3; 10 bases align to TRBD2. Trimming took 2 bases from V and 8 from J; bases not matched to a gene: 7. Germline V gene lookup returns CDR1 SGHTA and CDR2 FQGNSA. The CDR3 sequence is 15 residues long. DNA of the CDR3: TGTGCCAGCAGCTTACCTAGCGGGAGATCGGTTACGCAGTATTTT. It specifies CASSLPSGRSVTQYF.

This chain uses TRBV28 with TRBJ1-2; the match to TRBD1 covers 8 bases. J was trimmed by 7 bases and V by 4 bases; bases with no gene match: 5. The length of the CDR3 is 13 residues. Germline V gene sequence: CDR1 MDHEN, CDR2 SYDVKM. CDR3 region: CASSSGRGLGYTF. The CDR3 region has the DNA TGTGCCAGCAGTTCGGGCAGGGGGCTTGGCTACACCTTC.

This clone showed up just once. The V gene is TRBV28, the J gene TRBJ1-2; 9 bases line up with TRBD1. V lost 8 bases, J lost 4 bases, and 5 bases stayed unmatched. Germline CDR1 is MDHEN and CDR2 is SYDVKM. The CDR3 is 13 residues long. In nucleotides, the CDR3 is TGTGCCAGCCAACAGGGGGCGGTCTATGGCTACACCTTC. It is translated as CASQQGAVYGYTF.

The V call is TRBV5-4, the J call TRBJ1-1; D remains unclear. From germline, CDR1 is SGHNT and CDR2 YYREEE (reference sequence). The CDR3 is 13 residues long. V was clipped by 4 bases and J by 4 bases, with 11 bases between them. CDR3 amino acids: CASSIQDSTEAFF. CDR3 nucleotide sequence: TGTGCCAGCAGCATTCAGGATAGCACTGAAGCTTTCTTT.

V usage is TRBV28 and J usage is TRBJ2-2; possible D gene TRBD1, 6 bases. Germline assignment: CDR1 MDHEN and CDR2 SYDVKM. Trimming stripped 6 bases from V and 2 bases from J, with 16 bases between. This CDR3 has 16 residues. The CDR3 protein is CASSPAGTINTGELFF. CDR3 in DNA: TGTGCCAGCAGCCCTGCCGGGACAATTAACACCGGGGAGCTGTTTTTT.

This rearrangement joins TRBV6-4 to TRBJ2-1; 8 nucleotides agree with TRBD2. CDR3 size: 14 residues. Germline V gene sequence: CDR1 MRHNA, CDR2 SNTAGT. The J segment lost 2 bases and the V segment lost 5 bases, leaving 2 bases of the junction unmatched. CDR3 region: CASSPGGPYNEQFF. The CDR3, as DNA: TGTGCCAGCAGTCCGGGAGGGCCCTACAATGAGCAGTTCTTC.

V usage is TRBV7-2 and J usage is TRBJ1-1, with 7 bases matching TRBD1. The CDR3 has 13 amino acids. Trimming removed 5 bases from V and 4 bases from J; junction bases left unmatched: 4. The germline V gene encodes CDR1 SGHTA and CDR2 FQGNSA. The CDR3 sequence: CASSLGTVTEAFF. The DNA of the CDR3 is TGTGCCAGCAGCCTCGGGACAGTCACTGAAGCTTTCTTT.

The chain combines TRBV5-1 with TRBJ1-6; no reliable D call. The CDR3 sequence is 13 residues long. Germline V CDR1 and CDR2: SGHRS, YFSETQ. The V and J ends lost 2 bases and 8 bases respectively, with 8 bases between them. The CDR3 is CASSLASDSPLHF. DNA for the CDR3: TGCGCCAGCAGCTTAGCTTCTGATTCACCCCTCCACTTT.

The chain recombines TRBV18 with TRBJ1-5; a weak D match, TRBD1 (6 bases). This CDR3 is 14 amino acids long. Per germline, CDR1 KGHSH and CDR2 LQKENI. Deletions cut 2 bases from V and 5 bases from J, with 10 bases between. In DNA, the CDR3 is TGTGCCAGCTCACCAACGGGGGGCCATCAGCCCCAGCATTTT. Protein sequence: CASSPTGGHQPQHF.

The chain links TRBV24-1 to TRBJ1-5, with D possibly matching TRBD1 (6 bases). The V gene's germline CDR1 is KGHDR and CDR2 SFDVKD. The length of the CDR3 is 14 residues. The ends were cut back, 4 bases at V and 2 bases at J, with 8 bases in the middle. The CDR3 sequence: CATSETGGNQPQHF. As DNA, the CDR3 is TGTGCCACCAGTGAGACAGGAGGCAATCAGCCCCAGCATTTT.

The chain carries TRBV30 and TRBJ2-7, with D perhaps matching TRBD1 (5 bases). Germline lookup yields CDR1 GTSNPN and CDR2 SVGIG (reference sequence). V was pared by 1 base and J by 1 base, with 5 bases between. The CDR3 totals 12 residues. DNA for the CDR3: TGTGCCTGGAGTGGACAGTCCTACGAGCAGTACTTC. Its translation is CAWSGQSYEQYF.

The CDR3 here is CASSSSWTGGDTGELFF. The CDR3 DNA reads TGTGCCAGCAGCTCATCGTGGACAGGGGGTGACACCGGGGAGCTGTTTTTT. The chain joins TRBV9 to TRBJ2-2, with 10 bases aligning to TRBD1. Trimming cost V 4 bases and J 3 bases; bases outside gene matches: 9. Per the germline V gene, CDR1 is SGDLS and CDR2 is YYNGEE. CDR3 length equals 17 residues.

This clone was found once. This chain joins TRBV10-1 and TRBJ2-1; TRBD1 is a possible D gene (6 bases). Germline CDR1 WNHNN, CDR2 SYGVQD (reference sequence). The CDR3 covers 14 residues. Trimming shortened V by 3 bases and J by 7 bases, and 13 bases separated the two germline ends. CDR3 bases: TGCGCCAGCAGTGAAGGGGGACCCCTAAATGAGCAGTTCTTC. It encodes CASSEGGPLNEQFF.

The chain couples TRBV6-5 to TRBJ1-1; 7 nucleotides align to TRBD1. V dropped 6 bases and J dropped 8; count of bases not matched to a gene: 6. CDR3 size: 12 residues. Looked up from germline, CDR1 is MNHEY and CDR2 is SVGAGI. This CDR3 reads CASSQNRGEAFF. The CDR3 nucleotides read TGTGCCAGCAGCCAGAACAGGGGCGAAGCTTTCTTT.

The gene calls are TRBV5-6 and TRBJ2-7; 8 bases agree with TRBD2. Per the germline V gene, CDR1 is SGHDT and CDR2 is YYEEEE. The CDR3 extends over 14 amino acids. V was pared by 3 bases and J by 2 bases, with 4 bases of the junction left unmatched. This chain's CDR3 is CASSSGLGPYEQYF. CDR3 coding DNA: TGTGCCAGCAGCTCGGGACTAGGACCCTACGAGCAGTACTTC. The complete variable domain, with remaining parts taken from reference TRBV5-6 and TRBJ2-7, reads DAGVTQSPTHLIKTRGQQVTLRCSPKSGHDTVSWYQQALGQGPQFIFQYYEEEERQRGNFPDRFSGHQFPNYSSELNVNALLLGDSALYLCASSSGLGPYEQYFGPGTRLTVT.

This sequence joins TRBV5-4 and TRBJ2-1; TRBD2 aligns across 11 bases. Unmatched junction bases numbered 5, after V lost 4 bases and J lost 5 bases. This CDR3 has 15 amino acids. In germline, CDR1 is SGHNT, CDR2 YYREEE (reference sequence). The CDR3 here is CASSLRLAGNNEQFF. DNA for the CDR3: TGTGCCAGCAGCCTACGACTAGCGGGGAACAATGAGCAGTTCTTC.

DNA of the CDR3: TGTGCCAGCAGTGAAGTGAGAGGCGGAACATTTCAGTACTTC. Translation gives CASSEVRGGTFQYF. The V and J genes are TRBV2 and TRBJ2-4; D gene unclear. Germline values: CDR1 SNHLY, CDR2 FYNNEI. The V gene lost 1 base and the J gene lost 11 bases, with 15 bases spanning the gap. CDR3 length equals 14 residues.

This clone was picked up one time. V and J are TRBV7-3 and TRBJ2-7; no firm D call. With 1 base removed from V and 5 bases from J, the gap between germline ends came to 9 bases. The germline gives CDR1 SGHTA, CDR2 FQGTGA. This CDR3 is built from 13 residues. CDR3 loop: CASSLSSRDEQYF. CDR3 coding DNA: TGTGCCAGCAGCTTAAGTTCGAGAGACGAGCAGTACTTC. The full variable domain, rest sourced from reference TRBV7-3 and TRBJ2-7, is GAGVSQTPSNKVTEKGKYVELRCDPISGHTALYWYRQSLGQGPEFLIYFQGTGAADDSGLPNDRFFAVRPEGSVSTLKIQRTERGDSAVYLCASSLSSRDEQYFGPGTRLTVT.

The rearrangement uses TRBV6-5 and TRBJ2-1, with D maybe TRBD1 (6 bases). The CDR3 runs to 14 residues. The V gene lost 6 bases and the J gene lost 3 bases, with 12 bases spanning the gap. The V gene's germline CDR1 is MNHEY and CDR2 SVGAGI. The CDR3 coding sequence is TGTGCCAGCAGCTTCGACAGGCTCTACAATGAGCAGTTCTTC. As protein: CASSFDRLYNEQFF.

The chain employs TRBV19 and TRBJ2-1; 8 bases agree with TRBD2. This CDR3 is built from 15 residues. Germline loops: CDR1 LNHDA, CDR2 SQIVND (reference sequence). With 7 bases clipped from V and 4 bases from J, the junction kept 9 bases outside the gene matches. CDR3 protein: CASTPGEREYNEQFF. The CDR3 DNA follows: TGTGCCAGTACCCCTGGGGAGCGGGAGTACAATGAGCAGTTCTTC.